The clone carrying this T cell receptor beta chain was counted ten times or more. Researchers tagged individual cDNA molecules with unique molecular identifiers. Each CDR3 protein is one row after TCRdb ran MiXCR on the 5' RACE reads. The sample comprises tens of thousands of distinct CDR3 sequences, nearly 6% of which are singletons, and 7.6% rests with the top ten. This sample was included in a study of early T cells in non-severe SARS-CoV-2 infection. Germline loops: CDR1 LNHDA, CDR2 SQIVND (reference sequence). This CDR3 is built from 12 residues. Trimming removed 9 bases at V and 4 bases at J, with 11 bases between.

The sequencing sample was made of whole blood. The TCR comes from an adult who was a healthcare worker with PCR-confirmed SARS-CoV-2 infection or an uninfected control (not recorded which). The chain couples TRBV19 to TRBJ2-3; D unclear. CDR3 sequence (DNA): TGTGCCAGGCCGAAGCCCCCAGATACGCAGTATTTT. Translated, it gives CARPKPPDTQYF.